Detailed here is one T cell receptor beta chain. This entry is derived from a study of control samples from healthy donors and cancer patients. The method was immunoSEQ multiplex PCR; TCRdb's version includes in-frame clones alone and lacks a portion of them. The sample holds about 190,000 clones, approximately 91% seen once. Per germline, CDR1 SGHAT and CDR2 FQDESV (reference sequence). The CDR3 loop spans 13 amino acids. The V and J ends lost 5 bases and 5 bases respectively, with 9 bases between them. The chain employs TRBV11-1 and TRBJ2-2; no clear D. The sequenced sample consisted of blood. This clonotype was sampled from a man aged 25 to 40 in good health. The CDR3 loop is CASSPGLTGELFF. CDR3 coding DNA: TGTGCCAGCAGCCCGGGCCTAACCGGGGAGCTGTTTTTT.